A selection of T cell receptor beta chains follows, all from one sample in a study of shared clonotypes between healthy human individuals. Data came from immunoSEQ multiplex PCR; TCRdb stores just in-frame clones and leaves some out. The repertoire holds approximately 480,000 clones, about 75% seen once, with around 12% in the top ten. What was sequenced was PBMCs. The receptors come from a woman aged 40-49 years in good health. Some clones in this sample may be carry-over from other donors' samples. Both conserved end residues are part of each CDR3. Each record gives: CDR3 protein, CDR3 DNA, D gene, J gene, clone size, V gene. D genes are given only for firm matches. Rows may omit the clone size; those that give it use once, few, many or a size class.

CDR3: CASSTDRNTEAFF; DNA: TGTGCCAGCAGTACTGACAGGAACACTGAAGCTTTCTTT; D: NA; J: TRBJ1-1; size: NA; V: TRBV2
CDR3: CASSLAGGHQPQHF; DNA: TGCGCCAGCAGCTTAGCAGGAGGGCATCAGCCCCAGCATTTT; D: NA; J: TRBJ1-5; size: few; V: TRBV10-2
CDR3: CASSLGTVSYEQYF; DNA: TGTGCCAGCTCACTCGGGACAGTGTCCTACGAGCAGTACTTC; D: TRBD1; J: TRBJ2-7; size: NA; V: TRBV18
CDR3: CASSLGVGPTYEQYF; DNA: TGTGCCAGCAGCTTAGGAGTAGGACCCACCTACGAGCAGTACTTC; D: NA; J: TRBJ2-7; size: once; V: TRBV7-9
CDR3: CASSPDGLRGYTF; DNA: TGTGCCAGCAGCCCCGACGGGTTAAGGGGCTACACCTTC; D: NA; J: TRBJ1-2; size: NA; V: TRBV6-1
CDR3: CASSLLRRENTGELFF; DNA: TGTGCCAGCAGCTTACTTAGGCGGGAGAACACCGGGGAGCTGTTTTTT; D: NA; J: TRBJ2-2; size: once; V: TRBV11-2
CDR3: CASSQPSLRTDTQYF; DNA: TGCGCCAGCAGCCAGCCTAGTCTCCGCACAGATACGCAGTATTTT; D: NA; J: TRBJ2-3; size: NA; V: TRBV5-1
CDR3: CASSSSTRTSGNYEQYF; DNA: TGTGCCAGCAGCTCCTCAACTCGGACTAGCGGGAACTACGAGCAGTACTTC; D: TRBD2; J: TRBJ2-7; size: few; V: TRBV5-4
CDR3: CASSPRNRGNTEAFF; DNA: TGTGCCAGCTCACCAAGAAACAGGGGAAACACTGAAGCTTTCTTT; D: TRBD1; J: TRBJ1-1; size: NA; V: TRBV18
CDR3: CASSLMAGLNGELFF; DNA: TGTGCCAGCAGCTTAATGGCAGGTTTGAACGGGGAGCTGTTTTTT; D: NA; J: TRBJ2-2; size: few; V: TRBV11-2
CDR3: CASRATRGRNQPQHF; DNA: TGTGCCAGCCGCGCAACCCGGGGCCGCAATCAGCCCCAGCATTTT; D: NA; J: TRBJ1-5; size: NA; V: TRBV27